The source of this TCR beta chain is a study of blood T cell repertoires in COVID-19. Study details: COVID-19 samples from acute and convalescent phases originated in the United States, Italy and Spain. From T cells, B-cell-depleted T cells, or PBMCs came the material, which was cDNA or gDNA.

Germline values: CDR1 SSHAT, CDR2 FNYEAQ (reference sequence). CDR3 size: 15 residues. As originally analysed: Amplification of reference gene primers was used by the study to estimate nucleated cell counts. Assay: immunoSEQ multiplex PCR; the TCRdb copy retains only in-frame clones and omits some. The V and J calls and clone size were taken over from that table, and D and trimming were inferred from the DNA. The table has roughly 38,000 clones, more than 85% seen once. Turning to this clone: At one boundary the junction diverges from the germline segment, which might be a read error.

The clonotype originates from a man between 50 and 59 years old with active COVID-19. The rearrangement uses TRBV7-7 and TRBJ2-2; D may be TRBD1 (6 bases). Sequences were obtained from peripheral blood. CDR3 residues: CASSSTGSNTGELFF. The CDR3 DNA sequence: TGTGCTAGCAGCTCGACAGGTTCGAACACCGGGGAGCTGTTTTTT.